The 25 T cell receptor beta chains listed next were all sequenced from one sample in a study of response to subunit inactivated influenza vaccine listed by TCRdb under 2018. Libraries were constructed by RT-PCR. Instrument used: Illumina HiSeq 2500. TCRdb trimmed the raw reads at Q25, called clones with MiXCR and kept productive beta chains. Every entry covers one CDR3 protein and lists the most common genes and DNA from its rows. Across this sample there are 150,000 to 200,000 distinct CDR3 sequences, with about a tenth seen only once. The leading ten clones occupy around 12% of the sample. Interpreted using the paper, the time point label stands for: around 42 days after influenza vaccine administration. The input for sequencing was non-naive T cells sorted from PBMCs, taken roughly 47 days after vaccination. Per the publication, the cell subset or site label means: memory T cell fraction. The receptors shown here come from a man between 50 and 59 years old who received an inactivated influenza vaccine. Donor details come from another sample of the same person, matched by shared clones.

The CDR3 region is CASRDSFTGAEQYF. As DNA, the CDR3 is TGTGCCAGCAGAGACAGCTTTACAGGGGCCGAGCAGTACTTC. This sequence joins TRBV12-3 or TRBV12-4 and TRBJ2-7; TRBD1 matches at 7 bases. The CDR3 spans 14 residues. V lost 6 bases to trimming and J lost 6 bases; unmatched junction nucleotides: 11.

This clonotype has a handful of counts. The V call is TRBV7-8, the J call TRBJ1-1, with D tentatively TRBD1 (6 bases). The CDR3 length is 15 residues. Trimming stripped 3 bases from V and 4 bases from J, with 15 bases between. The V gene's germline CDR1 is SGHVS and CDR2 FQNEAQ. CDR3 protein: CASSFEVAGATEAFF. Here the CDR3 DNA reads TGTGCCAGCAGCTTTGAGGTAGCAGGGGCCACTGAAGCTTTCTTT.

The chain recombines TRBV18 with TRBJ2-2; 11 nucleotides match TRBD2. CDR3 length equals 18 residues. Trimming removed 2 bases from V and 4 bases from J; junction bases left unmatched: 9. Per the germline V gene, CDR1 is KGHSH and CDR2 is LQKENI. The CDR3 DNA is TGTGCCAGCTCACCAAAAGGGACTAGCGGTTTTGGCACCGGGGAGCTGTTTTTT. Translating gives CASSPKGTSGFGTGELFF.

This chain connects TRBV2 to TRBJ1-5; D unclear. Germline V gene sequence: CDR1 SNHLY, CDR2 FYNNEI. CDR3 length: 14 amino acids. Trimming shortened V by 3 bases and J by 2 bases, and 8 bases separated the two germline ends. The CDR3 DNA is TGTGCCAGCAGTGACCAGGAGGGCAATCAGCCCCAGCATTTT. This translates into CASSDQEGNQPQHF.

A note on this clonotype: A much larger clonotype is one base distant, so this may be a read error. The chain couples TRBV18 to TRBJ1-2, with TRBD1 as a possible D gene (5 bases). Between the trimmed V and J ends, which lost 3 bases and 6 bases, there was a span of 14 bases. This CDR3 comprises 14 residues. CDR1 is KGHSH and CDR2 is LQKENI in the germline V gene. This CDR3 is CASSPGIQDNGYTF. Written as DNA, the CDR3 is TGTGCCAGCTCACCGGGGATACAGGACAATGGCTACACCTTC.

The table lists this clonotype with many counts. The V and J genes are TRBV29-1 and TRBJ2-7; D may be TRBD2 (5 bases). Trimming cost V 5 bases and J 3 bases, with 11 bases left between them. Germline assignment: CDR1 SQVTM and CDR2 ANQGSEA. The CDR3 extends over 12 amino acids. Here the CDR3 DNA reads TGCAGCGTTTTAGGGAGTGACTACGAGCAGTACTTC. Translating gives CSVLGSDYEQYF.

The rearrangement uses TRBV24-1 and TRBJ2-1, with TRBD2 matching over 11 bases. The CDR3 contains 16 residues. Per the germline V gene, CDR1 is KGHDR and CDR2 is SFDVKD. V shed 4 bases and J 5 bases; nucleotides not matched to a gene: 6. DNA for the CDR3: TGTGCCACCAGTGACCCGGGGACTAGCGGAGACAATGAGCAGTTCTTC. Its translation: CATSDPGTSGDNEQFF.

This clonotype was found a few times. The CDR3 DNA is TGTGCCAGCAGTTACCCCAAAGGGTCGGCATACAATGAGCAGTTCTTC. This sequence encodes CASSYPKGSAYNEQFF. The chain is built from TRBV6-2 or TRBV6-3 and TRBJ2-1; no firm D call. Trimming stripped 2 bases from V and 4 bases from J, with 15 bases between. CDR1 MNHEY and CDR2 SVGEGT come from the germline V gene. The CDR3 consists of 16 residues.

The chain uses TRBV7-9 and TRBJ2-2, with 9 nucleotides matching TRBD1. With 6 bases clipped from V and 4 bases from J, the junction kept 6 bases outside the gene matches. Germline-derived CDR1 and CDR2 are SEHNR and FQNEAQ (reference sequence). CDR3 size: 15 residues. DNA of the CDR3: TGTGCCAGCAGGAGGGGACAGGGCGGCACCGGGGAGCTGTTTTTT. Translated, it gives CASRRGQGGTGELFF.

This clonotype was seen a few times. The V gene is TRBV12-3 or TRBV12-4, the J gene TRBJ2-7; no firm D call. The CDR3 loop spans 11 amino acids. V was trimmed by 2 bases and J by 6 bases, leaving 5 bases between them. CDR3 bases: TGTGCCAGCAGTTTAAAACTCGAGCAGTACTTC. Protein: CASSLKLEQYF.

This clonotype came up many times. The chain combines TRBV6-2 or TRBV6-3 with TRBJ1-6; TRBD1 is a possible D gene (5 bases). CDR1 MNHEY and CDR2 SVGEGT come from the germline V gene. The CDR3 length is 14 residues. With 3 bases removed from V and 7 bases from J, the gap between germline ends came to 10 bases. The CDR3 DNA is TGTGCCAGCAGTTATCTCCAGGGAAATTCACCCCTCCACTTT. Translated, it gives CASSYLQGNSPLHF.

The table lists this clonotype with a few counts. V usage is TRBV20-1 and J usage is TRBJ2-1, with D unclear. Between the trimmed V and J ends, which lost 6 bases and 9 bases, there was a span of 15 bases. Germline CDR1 reads DFQATT; CDR2 reads SNEGSKA (reference sequence). CDR3 size: 12 residues. Here the CDR3 DNA reads TGCAGTGCAAGACTTGGGTTCCGTGAGCAGTTCTTC. It encodes CSARLGFREQFF.

This clonotype was detected ten times or more. The J gene is TRBJ2-1, the V gene TRBV5-1; TRBD2 matches 8 bases. Trimming at V came to 0 bases and at J to 9 bases, leaving 5 bases not matched to a gene. CDR1 is SGHRS and CDR2 is YFSETQ in the germline V gene. The CDR3 loop spans 14 amino acids. The CDR3 region has the DNA TGCGCCAGCAGCTTGGCATTAGCGGGACCTGAGCAGTTCTTC. It yields the protein CASSLALAGPEQFF. The whole variable domain, filled in from reference TRBV5-1 and TRBJ2-1, reads KAGVTQTPRYLIKTRGQQVTLSCSPISGHRSVSWYQQTPGQGLQFLFEYFSETQRNKGNFPGRFSGRQFSNSRSEMNVSTLELGDSALYLCASSLALAGPEQFFGPGTRLTVL.

Many counts were recorded for this clonotype. This sequence joins TRBV7-9 and TRBJ1-1, with D possibly being TRBD1 (5 bases). The CDR3 extends over 16 amino acids. Per the germline V gene, CDR1 is SEHNR and CDR2 is FQNEAQ (reference sequence). V was clipped by 8 bases and J by 0 bases, with 19 bases between them. CDR3 nucleotides: TGTGCCAGCCCGGGCGAAGGGAGGGGTTTGAACACTGAAGCTTTCTTT. Its translation: CASPGEGRGLNTEAFF.

In this sample, this clonotype turned up many times. This chain connects TRBV5-1 to TRBJ2-7, with 8 bases matching TRBD2. The germline V gene encodes CDR1 SGHRS and CDR2 YFSETQ. Germline trimming cut 0 bases from V and 6 bases from J; bases unmatched to any gene: 5. This CDR3 has 14 residues. The CDR3 protein is CASSLEGLVGEQYF. In DNA form, the CDR3 reads TGCGCCAGCAGCTTGGAGGGACTAGTAGGCGAGCAGTACTTC.

This clonotype was recorded at least ten times. The chain joins TRBV20-1 to TRBJ1-2, with 7 bases identical to TRBD1. CDR3 size: 15 residues. Germline CDR1 is DFQATT and CDR2 is SNEGSKA (reference sequence). V shed 5 bases, J shed 3 bases, and the junction held 12 bases outside the gene matches. CDR3 coding DNA: TGCAGTGCTCCAAGCCCAGGGGGTAGGGACTATGGCTACACCTTC. It translates to CSAPSPGGRDYGYTF.

A few counts support this clonotype. The gene calls are TRBV12-3 or TRBV12-4 and TRBJ1-1; a weak D match, TRBD1 (6 bases). This CDR3 spans 14 amino acids. Trimming cost V 3 bases and J 4 bases, with 12 bases left between them. The CDR3, as DNA: TGTGCCAGCAGTTTCGGGGGGGCCATCACTGAAGCTTTCTTT. Encoded protein: CASSFGGAITEAFF.

The rearrangement uses TRBV7-9 and TRBJ2-4; 8 bases map to TRBD1. Germline values: CDR1 SEHNR, CDR2 FQNEAQ (reference sequence). CDR3 length equals 15 residues. Trimming took 0 bases from V and 7 from J; bases not matched to a gene: 5. The CDR3 spells CASSLALDRVNIQYF. In DNA form, the CDR3 reads TGTGCCAGCAGCTTAGCGCTGGACAGGGTGAACATTCAGTACTTC.

This clonotype occurred many times. The chain carries TRBV3-1 and TRBJ2-1; D not resolved. CDR1 is LGHDT and CDR2 is YNNKEL in the germline V gene (reference sequence). Trimming left V 1 base short and J 4 bases short, with 11 bases between. CDR3 size: 15 residues. CDR3 nucleotide sequence: TGTGCCAGCAGCCAAGCTCAGGACCCATACAATGAGCAGTTCTTC. This gives the protein CASSQAQDPYNEQFF.

In its sample, this clonotype was seen a few times. This chain joins TRBV20-1 and TRBJ2-1, with 14 positions matching TRBD2. CDR3 length equals 14 residues. Germline-derived CDR1 and CDR2 are DFQATT and SNEGSKA (reference sequence). With V trimmed by 6 bases and J by 8 bases, 6 bases remained unmatched. The CDR3, as DNA: TGCAGTGCCACCCGACTAGCGGGAGGGTATGAGCAGTTCTTC. This sequence encodes CSATRLAGGYEQFF.

The V and J genes are TRBV20-1 and TRBJ1-5; D is uncertain. Germline lookup yields CDR1 DFQATT and CDR2 SNEGSKA (reference sequence). Trimming left V 3 bases short and J 3 bases short, with 9 bases between. The CDR3 has 13 residues. The CDR3 sequence: CSARRVYNQPQHF. The DNA for the CDR3 is TGCAGTGCTAGGCGGGTCTACAATCAGCCCCAGCATTTT.

In its sample, this clonotype was seen a few times. V gene TRBV20-1 combines with J gene TRBJ2-5, with 13 bases lining up with TRBD2. Unmatched junction bases numbered 13, after V lost 2 bases and J lost 4 bases. CDR1 is DFQATT, CDR2 SNEGSKA, per germline (reference sequence). CDR3 length: 18 amino acids. The CDR3 DNA sequence: TGCAGTGCTAGAATCCTCTCTAGGACTAGCGGGGGCGGAGAGACCCAGTACTTC. Amino acids: CSARILSRTSGGGETQYF.

This clonotype appeared many times. This CDR3 is CASSLRGPNTEAFF. The CDR3 DNA reads as TGCGCCAGCAGCTTACGGGGGCCGAACACTGAAGCTTTCTTT. The chain employs TRBV5-1 and TRBJ1-1, with D maybe TRBD1 (6 bases). The ends were cut back, 2 bases at V and 1 base at J, with 9 bases in the middle. Per the germline V gene, CDR1 is SGHRS and CDR2 is YFSETQ. The CDR3 spans 14 residues.

J is TRBJ2-2 and V is TRBV7-2; weak D call: TRBD2 (7 bases). V lost 5 bases and J 5 bases, leaving 18 bases between the germline ends. The germline CDR1 and CDR2 sequences are SGHTA and FQGNSA. This CDR3 comprises 16 residues. Here the CDR3 DNA reads TGTGCCAGCAGCCCCCGAGGCGGGGGCCGGACCGGGGAGCTGTTTTTT. Protein product: CASSPRGGGRTGELFF.

This clonotype came up many times. The J gene is TRBJ2-7, the V gene TRBV5-1; the D gene is possibly TRBD1 (6 bases). The germline V and J ends were trimmed by 1 base and 0 bases, with 11 bases remaining between them. Germline assignment: CDR1 SGHRS and CDR2 YFSETQ. The CDR3 is 15 amino acids. CDR3 residues: CASSLQGSPSYEQYF. CDR3 coding DNA: TGCGCCAGCAGCTTGCAGGGGTCCCCCTCCTACGAGCAGTACTTC.